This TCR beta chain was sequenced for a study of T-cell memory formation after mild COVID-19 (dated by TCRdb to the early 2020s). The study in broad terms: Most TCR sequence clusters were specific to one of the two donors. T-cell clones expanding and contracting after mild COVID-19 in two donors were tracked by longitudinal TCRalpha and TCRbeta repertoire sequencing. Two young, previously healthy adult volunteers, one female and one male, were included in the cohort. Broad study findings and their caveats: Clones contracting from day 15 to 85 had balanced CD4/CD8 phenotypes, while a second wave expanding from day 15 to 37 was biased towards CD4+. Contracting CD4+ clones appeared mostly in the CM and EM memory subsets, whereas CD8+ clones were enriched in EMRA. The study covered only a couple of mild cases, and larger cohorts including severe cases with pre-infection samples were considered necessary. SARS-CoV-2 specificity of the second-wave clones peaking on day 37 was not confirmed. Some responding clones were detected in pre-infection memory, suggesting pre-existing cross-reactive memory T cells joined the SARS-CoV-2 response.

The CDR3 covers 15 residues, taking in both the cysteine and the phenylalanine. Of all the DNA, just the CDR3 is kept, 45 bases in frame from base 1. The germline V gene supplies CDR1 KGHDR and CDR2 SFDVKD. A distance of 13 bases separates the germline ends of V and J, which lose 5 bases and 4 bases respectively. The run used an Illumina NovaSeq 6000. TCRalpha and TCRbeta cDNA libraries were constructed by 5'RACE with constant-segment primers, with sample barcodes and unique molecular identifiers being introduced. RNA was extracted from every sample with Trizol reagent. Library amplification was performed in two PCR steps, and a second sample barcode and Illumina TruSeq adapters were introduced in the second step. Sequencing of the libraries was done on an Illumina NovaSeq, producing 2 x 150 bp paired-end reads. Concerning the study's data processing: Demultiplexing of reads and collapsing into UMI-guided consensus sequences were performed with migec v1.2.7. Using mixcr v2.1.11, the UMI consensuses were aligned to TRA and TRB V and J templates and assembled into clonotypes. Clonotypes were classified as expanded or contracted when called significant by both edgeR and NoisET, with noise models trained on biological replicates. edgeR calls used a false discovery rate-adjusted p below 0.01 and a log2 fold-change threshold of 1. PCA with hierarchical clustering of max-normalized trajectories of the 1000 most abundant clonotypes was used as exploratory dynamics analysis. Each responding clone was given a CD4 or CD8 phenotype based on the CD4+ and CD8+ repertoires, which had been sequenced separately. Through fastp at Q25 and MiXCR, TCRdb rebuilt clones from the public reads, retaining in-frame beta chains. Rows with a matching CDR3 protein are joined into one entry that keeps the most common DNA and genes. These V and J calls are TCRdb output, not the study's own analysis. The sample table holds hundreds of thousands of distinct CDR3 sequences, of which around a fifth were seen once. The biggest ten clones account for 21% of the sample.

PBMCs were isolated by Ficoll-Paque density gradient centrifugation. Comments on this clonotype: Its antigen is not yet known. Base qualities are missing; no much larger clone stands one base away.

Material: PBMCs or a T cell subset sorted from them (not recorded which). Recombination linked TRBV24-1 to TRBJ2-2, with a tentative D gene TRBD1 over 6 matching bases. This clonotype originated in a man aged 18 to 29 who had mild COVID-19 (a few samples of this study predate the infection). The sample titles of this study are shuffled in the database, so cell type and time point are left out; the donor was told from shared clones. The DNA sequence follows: TGTGCCACCAGTGGCCGGGACATCCTCACCGGGGAGCTGTTTTTT. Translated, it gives CATSGRDILTGELFF.